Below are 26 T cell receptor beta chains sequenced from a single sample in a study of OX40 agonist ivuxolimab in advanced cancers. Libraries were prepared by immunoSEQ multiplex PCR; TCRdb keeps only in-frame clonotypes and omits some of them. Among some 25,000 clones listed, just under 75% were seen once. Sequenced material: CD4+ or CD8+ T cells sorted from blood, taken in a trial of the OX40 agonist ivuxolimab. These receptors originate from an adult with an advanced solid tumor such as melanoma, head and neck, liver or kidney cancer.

DNA of the CDR3: TGTGCCAGCAGCTTCTCCCGGCGGGGACAGGGGGCGAATGGCTACACCTTC. Translated: CASSFSRRGQGANGYTF. J is TRBJ1-2 and V is TRBV7-8, with TRBD1 matching over 12 bases. In germline, CDR1 is SGHVS, CDR2 FQNEAQ. The ends lost 3 bases at V and 6 bases at J; junction bases unmatched: 11. The CDR3 totals 17 residues. The full variable domain, completed using reference TRBV7-8 and TRBJ1-2, is GAGVSQSPRYKVAKRGQDVALRCDPISGHVSLFWYQQALGQGPEFLTYFQNEAQLDKSGLPSDRFFAERPEGSVSTLKIQRTQQEDSAVYLCASSFSRRGQGANGYTFGSGTRLTVV.

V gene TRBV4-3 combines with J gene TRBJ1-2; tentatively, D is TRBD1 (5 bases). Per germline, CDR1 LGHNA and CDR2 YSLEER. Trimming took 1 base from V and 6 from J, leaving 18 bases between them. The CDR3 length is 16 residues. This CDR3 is CASSQANFGGADGYTF. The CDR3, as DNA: TGCGCCAGCAGCCAAGCTAATTTTGGGGGAGCGGATGGCTACACCTTC.

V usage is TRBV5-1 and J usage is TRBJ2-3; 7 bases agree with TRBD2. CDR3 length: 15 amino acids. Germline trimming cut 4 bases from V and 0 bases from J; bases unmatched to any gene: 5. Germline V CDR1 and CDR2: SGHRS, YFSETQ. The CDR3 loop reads CASSLAVLSTDTQYF. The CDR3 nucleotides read TGCGCCAGCAGCCTAGCGGTCCTTAGCACAGATACGCAGTATTTT.

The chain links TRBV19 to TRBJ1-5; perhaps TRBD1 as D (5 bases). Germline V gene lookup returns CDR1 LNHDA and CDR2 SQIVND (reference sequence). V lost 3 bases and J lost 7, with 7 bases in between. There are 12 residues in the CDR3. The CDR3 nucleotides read TGTGCCAGTAGTATCGGGGGGCAGCCCCAGCATTTT. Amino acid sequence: CASSIGGQPQHF. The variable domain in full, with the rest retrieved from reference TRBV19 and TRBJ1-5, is DGGITQSPKYLFRKEGQNVTLSCEQNLNHDAMYWYRQDPGQGLRLIYYSQIVNDFQKGDIAEGYSVSREKKESFPLTVTSAQKNPTAFYLCASSIGGQPQHFGDGTRLSIL.

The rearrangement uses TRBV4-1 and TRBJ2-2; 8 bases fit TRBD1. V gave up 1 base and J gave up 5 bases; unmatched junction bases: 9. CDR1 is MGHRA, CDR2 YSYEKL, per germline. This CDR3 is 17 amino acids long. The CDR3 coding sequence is TGCGCCAGCAGCCAAGGGGCTTGGACAGGGAAAACCGGGGAGCTGTTTTTT. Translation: CASSQGAWTGKTGELFF.

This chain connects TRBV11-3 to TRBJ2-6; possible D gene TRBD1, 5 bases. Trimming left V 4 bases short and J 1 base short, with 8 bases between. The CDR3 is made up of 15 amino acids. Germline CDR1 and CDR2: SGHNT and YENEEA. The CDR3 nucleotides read TGTGCCAGCAGCTCGAGACAGTCTGGGGCCAACGTCCTGACTTTC. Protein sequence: CASSSRQSGANVLTF.

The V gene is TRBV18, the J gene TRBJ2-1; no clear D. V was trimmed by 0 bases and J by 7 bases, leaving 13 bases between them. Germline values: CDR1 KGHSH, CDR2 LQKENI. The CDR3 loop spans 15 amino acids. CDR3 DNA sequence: TGTGCCAGCTCACCACCGGCCCCTAGGCAGAATGAGCAGTTCTTC. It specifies CASSPPAPRQNEQFF.

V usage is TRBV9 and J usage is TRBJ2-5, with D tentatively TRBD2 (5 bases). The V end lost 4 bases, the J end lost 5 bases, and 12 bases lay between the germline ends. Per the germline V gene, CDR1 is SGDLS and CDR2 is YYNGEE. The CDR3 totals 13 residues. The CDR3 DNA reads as TGTGCCAGCAGCCCCGAGCCGGGGGAGACCCAGTACTTC. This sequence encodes CASSPEPGETQYF.

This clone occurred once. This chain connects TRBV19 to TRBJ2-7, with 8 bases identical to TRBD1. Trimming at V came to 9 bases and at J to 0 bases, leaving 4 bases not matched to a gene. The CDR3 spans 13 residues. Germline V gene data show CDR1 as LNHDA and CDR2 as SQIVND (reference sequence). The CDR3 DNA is TGTGCCAGCCGGGACAGGAGCTCCTACGAGCAGTACTTC. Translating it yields CASRDRSSYEQYF.

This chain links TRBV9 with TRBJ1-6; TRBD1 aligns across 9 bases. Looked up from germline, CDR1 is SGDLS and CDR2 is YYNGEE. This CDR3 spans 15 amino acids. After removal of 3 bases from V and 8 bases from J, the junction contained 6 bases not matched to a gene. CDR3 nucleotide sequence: TGTGCCAGCAGCGGGGGGACAGGGACTGATTCACCCCTCCACTTT. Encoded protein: CASSGGTGTDSPLHF. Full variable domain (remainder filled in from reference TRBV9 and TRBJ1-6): DSGVTQTPKHLITATGQRVTLRCSPRSGDLSVYWYQQSLDQGLQFLIQYYNGEERAKGNILERFSAQQFPDLHSELNLSSLELGDSALYFCASSGGTGTDSPLHFGNGTRLTVT.

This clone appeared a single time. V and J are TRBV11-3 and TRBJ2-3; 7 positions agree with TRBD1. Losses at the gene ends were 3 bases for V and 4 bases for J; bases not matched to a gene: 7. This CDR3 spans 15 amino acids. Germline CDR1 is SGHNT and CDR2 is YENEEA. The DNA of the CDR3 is TGTGCCAGCAGCTTCGCGACAGGGAATTCAGATACGCAGTATTTT. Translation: CASSFATGNSDTQYF.

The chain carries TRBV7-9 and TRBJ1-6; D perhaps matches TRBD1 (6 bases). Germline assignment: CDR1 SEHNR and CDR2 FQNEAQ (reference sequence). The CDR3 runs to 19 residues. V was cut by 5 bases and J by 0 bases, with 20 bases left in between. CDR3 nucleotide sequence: TGTGCCAGCAGCCCTAGCACTGGGGGGCGAGTCTCCTATAATTCACCCCTCCACTTT. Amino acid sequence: CASSPSTGGRVSYNSPLHF.

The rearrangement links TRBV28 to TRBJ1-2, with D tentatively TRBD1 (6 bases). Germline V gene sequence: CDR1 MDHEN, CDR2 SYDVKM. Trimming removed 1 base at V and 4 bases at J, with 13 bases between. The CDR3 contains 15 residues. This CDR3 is CASSLFNEGGYGYTF. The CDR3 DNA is TGTGCCAGCAGTTTATTTAACGAGGGGGGCTATGGCTACACCTTC.

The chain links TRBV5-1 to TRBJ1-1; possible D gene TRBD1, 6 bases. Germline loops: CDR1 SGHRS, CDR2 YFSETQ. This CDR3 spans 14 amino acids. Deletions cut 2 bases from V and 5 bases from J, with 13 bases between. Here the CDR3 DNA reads TGCGCCAGCAGCTTTAGGGGGGTAGATACTGAAGCTTTCTTT. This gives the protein CASSFRGVDTEAFF.

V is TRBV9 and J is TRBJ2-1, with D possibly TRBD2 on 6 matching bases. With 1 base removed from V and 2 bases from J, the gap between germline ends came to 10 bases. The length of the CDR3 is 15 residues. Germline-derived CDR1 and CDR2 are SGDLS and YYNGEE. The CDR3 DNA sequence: TGTGCCAGCAGCGTACAGGGAGGCGCCTACAATGAGCAGTTCTTC. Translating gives CASSVQGGAYNEQFF.

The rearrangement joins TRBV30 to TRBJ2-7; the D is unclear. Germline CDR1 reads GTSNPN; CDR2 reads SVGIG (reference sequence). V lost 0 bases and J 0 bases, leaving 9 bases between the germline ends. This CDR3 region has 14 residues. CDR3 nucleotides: TGTGCCTGGAGTGTCTCGAGGCTCTCCTACGAGCAGTACTTC. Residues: CAWSVSRLSYEQYF.

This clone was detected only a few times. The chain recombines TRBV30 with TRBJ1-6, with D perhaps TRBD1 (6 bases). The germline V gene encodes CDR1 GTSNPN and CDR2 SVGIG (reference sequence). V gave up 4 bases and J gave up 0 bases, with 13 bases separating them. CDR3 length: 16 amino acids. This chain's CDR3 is CAWTPEQGSYNSPLHF. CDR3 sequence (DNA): TGTGCCTGGACCCCCGAACAGGGCTCCTATAATTCACCCCTCCACTTT. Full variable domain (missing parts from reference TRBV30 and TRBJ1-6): SQTIHQWPATLVQPVGSPLSLECTVEGTSNPNLYWYRQAAGRGLQLLFYSVGIGQISSEVPQNLSASRPQDRQFILSSKKLLLSDSGFYLCAWTPEQGSYNSPLHFGNGTRLTVT.

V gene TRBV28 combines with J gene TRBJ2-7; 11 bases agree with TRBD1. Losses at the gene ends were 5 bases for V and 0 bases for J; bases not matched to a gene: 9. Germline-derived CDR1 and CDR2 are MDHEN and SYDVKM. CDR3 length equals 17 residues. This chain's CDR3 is CASSEQPGQGGSYEQYF. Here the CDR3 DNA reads TGTGCCAGCAGTGAACAACCGGGACAGGGGGGCTCCTACGAGCAGTACTTC.

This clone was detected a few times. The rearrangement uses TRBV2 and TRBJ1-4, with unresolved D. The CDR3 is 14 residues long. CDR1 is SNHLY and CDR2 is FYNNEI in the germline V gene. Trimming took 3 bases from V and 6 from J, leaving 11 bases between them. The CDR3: CASSDSAEDEKLFF. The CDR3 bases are TGTGCCAGCAGTGATTCGGCAGAGGATGAAAAACTGTTTTTT.

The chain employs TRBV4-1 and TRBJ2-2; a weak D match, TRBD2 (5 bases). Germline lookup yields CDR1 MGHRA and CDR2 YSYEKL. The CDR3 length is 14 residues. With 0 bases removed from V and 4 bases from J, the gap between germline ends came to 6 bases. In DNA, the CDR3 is TGCGCCAGCAGCCAAGAGGAGGTCACCGGGGAGCTGTTTTTT. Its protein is CASSQEEVTGELFF.

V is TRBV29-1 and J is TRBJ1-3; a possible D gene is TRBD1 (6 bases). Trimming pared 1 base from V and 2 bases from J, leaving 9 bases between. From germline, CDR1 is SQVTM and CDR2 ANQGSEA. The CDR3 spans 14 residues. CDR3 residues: CSVEGTATGNTIYF. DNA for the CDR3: TGCAGCGTTGAAGGGACAGCCACTGGAAACACCATATATTTT.

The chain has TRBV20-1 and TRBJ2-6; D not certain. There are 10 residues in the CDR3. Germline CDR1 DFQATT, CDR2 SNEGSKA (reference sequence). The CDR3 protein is CKPLFRVLTF. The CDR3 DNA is TGCAAACCCTTGTTTAGGGTCCTGACTTTC.

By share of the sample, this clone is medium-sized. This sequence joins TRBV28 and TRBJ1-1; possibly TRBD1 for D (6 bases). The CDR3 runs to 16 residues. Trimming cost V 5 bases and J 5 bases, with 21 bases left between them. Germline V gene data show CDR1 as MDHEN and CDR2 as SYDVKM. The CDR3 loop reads CASSPRGGGYRTEAFF. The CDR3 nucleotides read TGTGCCAGCAGTCCCCGAGGAGGGGGGTATAGAACTGAAGCTTTCTTT.

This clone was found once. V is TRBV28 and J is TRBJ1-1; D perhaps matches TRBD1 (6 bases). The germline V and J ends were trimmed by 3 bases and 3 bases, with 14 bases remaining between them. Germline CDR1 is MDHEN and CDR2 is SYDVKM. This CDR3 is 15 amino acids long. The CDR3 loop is CASSFSSAGDTEAFF. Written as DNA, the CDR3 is TGTGCCAGCAGTTTTTCTTCTGCAGGGGACACTGAAGCTTTCTTT.

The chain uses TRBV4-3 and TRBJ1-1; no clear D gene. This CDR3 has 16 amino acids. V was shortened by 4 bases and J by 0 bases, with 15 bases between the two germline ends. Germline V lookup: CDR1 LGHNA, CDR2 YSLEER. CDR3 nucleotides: TGCGCCAGCAGCCGGACGGCCTCGAGTTTGAACACTGAAGCTTTCTTT. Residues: CASSRTASSLNTEAFF.

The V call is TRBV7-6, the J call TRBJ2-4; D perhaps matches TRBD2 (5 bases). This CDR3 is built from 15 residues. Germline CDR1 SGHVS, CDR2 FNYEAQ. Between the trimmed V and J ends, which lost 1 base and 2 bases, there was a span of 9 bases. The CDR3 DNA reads TGTGCCAGCAGCTTAGGAGGGCACCCCAAAAACATTCAGTACTTC. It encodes CASSLGGHPKNIQYF.